Listed below are T cell receptor beta chains from one sample, sequenced in a study of cytomegalovirus exposure and HLA in healthy donors. Sequencing was performed with immunoSEQ multiplex PCR; in TCRdb, only in-frame clones are kept and a portion is missing. The profile covers about 220,000 clones, with over 60% appearing a single time and 0.63% taken by the ten largest. Sequenced sample: PBMCs. The receptors originated from a man younger than 30 in good health and CMV-seronegative. CDR3s include the opening cysteine and the closing phenylalanine or tryptophan. Fields, in order: V gene, clone size, D gene, J gene, CDR3 protein, CDR3 DNA. D genes are given only for firm matches. The size of a clone is reported for some rows only, either as once, few or many, or as a class for expanded clones.

TRBV5-4	.	TRBD2	TRBJ2-1	CASRSPAGEANEQFF	TGTGCCAGCAGGTCCCCAGCGGGAGAAGCGAATGAGCAGTTCTTC
TRBV5-6	.	.	TRBJ1-4	CASSPRQAYNEKLFF	TGTGCCAGCAGCCCAAGACAGGCCTATAATGAAAAACTGTTTTTT
TRBV6-1	few	TRBD1	TRBJ2-7	CASRGQGAREQYF	TGTGCCAGCAGGGGACAGGGGGCACGGGAGCAGTACTTC
TRBV10-3	once	TRBD1	TRBJ2-7	CAISGGGTGIYEQYF	TGTGCCATCAGTGGTGGGGGGACAGGGATCTACGAGCAGTACTTC
TRBV27	few	.	TRBJ2-3	CASSLASLTDTQYF	TGTGCCAGCAGTTTGGCTAGCCTAACAGATACGCAGTATTTT
TRBV14	.	TRBD2	TRBJ2-3	CASSLLAGGPDTQYF	TGTGCCAGCAGCCTACTAGCGGGAGGGCCAGATACGCAGTATTTT
TRBV7-9	.	.	TRBJ2-7	CASSPRSAYEQYF	TGTGCCAGCAGCCCACGAAGCGCCTACGAGCAGTACTTC
TRBV18	.	.	TRBJ2-1	CASSPALVSEQFF	TGTGCCAGCTCACCCGCTCTAGTTAGTGAGCAGTTCTTC
TRBV5-4	.	TRBD1	TRBJ1-2	CASSLGQGKYGYTF	TGTGCCAGCAGCTTGGGACAGGGGAAATATGGCTACACCTTC
TRBV2	once	.	TRBJ1-1	CASSVGRARGNTEAFF	TGTGCCAGCAGTGTTGGCAGGGCCAGAGGGAACACTGAAGCTTTCTTT
TRBV5-4	.	TRBD1	TRBJ2-7	CASSSQGPSYEQYF	TGTGCCAGCAGCTCACAGGGGCCCTCCTACGAGCAGTACTTC
TRBV19	.	TRBD1	TRBJ1-1	CASRTDRGRVAEAFF	TGTGCCAGTAGAACGGACAGGGGCCGTGTTGCTGAAGCTTTCTTT
TRBV6-1	once	.	TRBJ1-1	CASSEGGTGTEAFF	TGTGCCAGCAGTGAAGGGGGCACCGGCACTGAAGCTTTCTTT
TRBV27	few	TRBD2	TRBJ2-7	CASSLRTSGTYEQYF	TGTGCCAGCAGCCTGCGGACTAGCGGGACCTACGAGCAGTACTTC
TRBV1	.	.	TRBJ2-1	CTSSPIPTGQGRNEQFF	TGCACCAGCAGCCCGATACCTACGGGACAGGGGCGGAATGAGCAGTTCTTC
TRBV5-1	.	.	TRBJ2-1	CASSDIGGNNEQFF	TGCGCCAGCAGCGATATAGGAGGTAACAATGAGCAGTTCTTC
TRBV12-5	few	TRBD2	TRBJ2-1	CASGFSIPAGGSNNEQFF	TGTGCTAGTGGTTTCTCTATCCCAGCGGGAGGATCCAACAATGAGCAGTTCTTC
TRBV15	.	TRBD2	TRBJ2-3	CATSRVRGDRADTQYF	TGTGCCACCAGCAGAGTACGGGGGGATCGGGCAGATACGCAGTATTTT
TRBV7-8	once	.	TRBJ2-3	CASSGRISPDRQYF	TGTGCCAGCAGCGGGAGGATTAGTCCAGATAGGCAGTATTTT
TRBV6-1	.	.	TRBJ2-4	CASSEREAKNIQYF	TGTGCCAGCAGTGAACGGGAAGCCAAAAACATTCAGTACTTC
TRBV27	.	.	TRBJ2-1	CASRISVDRNEQFF	TGTGCCAGCAGGATCTCGGTAGATCGCAATGAGCAGTTCTTC
TRBV7-9	few	.	TRBJ1-2	CASSLGGPTGYTF	TGTGCCAGCAGCTTGGGGGGACCCACTGGCTACACCTTC
TRBV5-1	.	TRBD1	TRBJ2-5	CASGRTGGDKETQYF	TGCGCCAGCGGCCGGACAGGGGGGGATAAAGAGACCCAGTACTTC
TRBV10-2	few	.	TRBJ1-2	CASSEARANYGYTF	TGCGCCAGCAGTGAGGCCAGGGCTAACTATGGCTACACCTTC
TRBV2	.	.	TRBJ1-6	CASGGVANSPLHF	TGTGCCAGCGGAGGGGTGGCTAATTCACCCCTCCACTTT
TRBV13	.	.	TRBJ2-7	CASSLAGSQYEQYF	TGTGCCAGCAGCTTAGCCGGGAGTCAGTACGAGCAGTACTTC
TRBV5-8	.	.	TRBJ2-2	CASSLRGRAGTGELFF	TGTGCCAGCAGCTTGAGAGGCAGGGCTGGCACCGGGGAGCTGTTTTTT
TRBV11-3	.	TRBD1	TRBJ1-1	CASSLDGRQGSTEAFF	TGTGCCAGCAGCTTAGATGGTCGACAGGGGAGTACTGAAGCTTTCTTT
TRBV7-9	.	.	TRBJ2-1	CASSSSDGGWVLNNEQFF	TGTGCCAGCAGCTCGTCCGATGGCGGGTGGGTCCTCAACAATGAGCAGTTCTTC
TRBV7-9	.	TRBD1	TRBJ1-2	CASSLAKRDSEPHYGYTF	TGTGCCAGCAGCTTAGCGAAACGGGACAGCGAACCCCACTATGGCTACACCTTC
TRBV11-2	.	.	TRBJ2-5	CASSFLEDRQETQYF	TGTGCCAGCAGTTTCCTAGAGGACAGACAAGAGACCCAGTACTTC
TRBV6-5	.	TRBD2	TRBJ2-7	CASSKSQRGYEQYF	TGTGCCAGCAGCAAAAGCCAGCGGGGCTACGAGCAGTACTTC
TRBV18	few	.	TRBJ1-5	CASSPEAGGDQPQHF	TGTGCCAGCTCACCAGAGGCGGGGGGGGATCAGCCCCAGCATTTT
TRBV6-5	few	.	TRBJ1-3	CASSYSSVSGGNTIYF	TGTGCCAGCAGTTACTCGTCTGTCTCAGGAGGAAACACCATATATTTT
TRBV19	.	.	TRBJ1-2	CASSDARGANYGYTF	TGTGCCAGTAGTGACGCCCGGGGGGCTAACTATGGCTACACCTTC
TRBV4-1	.	TRBD1	TRBJ1-6	CASSQGAGGIYNSPLHF	TGCGCCAGCAGCCAAGGAGCAGGGGGCATTTATAATTCACCCCTCCACTTT
TRBV4-1	.	TRBD1	TRBJ1-4	CASSQEGQVWEKLFF	TGCGCCAGCAGCCAGGAGGGACAGGTTTGGGAAAAACTGTTTTTT
TRBV7-9	.	TRBD2	TRBJ2-3	CASRPTSGIDTQYF	TGTGCCAGCAGGCCGACTAGCGGGATAGATACGCAGTATTTT
TRBV19	.	.	TRBJ2-1	CASTRDNEQFF	TGTGCCAGTACCCGAGACAATGAGCAGTTCTTC
TRBV7-9	.	TRBD1	TRBJ1-1	CASSLSSGGRMNTEAFF	TGTGCCAGCAGCCTATCCTCAGGGGGTCGCATGAACACTGAAGCTTTCTTT
TRBV5-1	.	TRBD1	TRBJ1-2	CASSLTPDRDNNYGYTF	TGCGCCAGCAGCTTGACCCCTGACAGGGATAATAACTATGGCTACACCTTC
TRBV27	.	TRBD2	TRBJ2-7	CASSLRTSGYEQYF	TGTGCCAGCAGTTTACGGACTAGCGGCTACGAGCAGTACTTC
TRBV15	few	TRBD2	TRBJ2-5	CATSRGGRAVETQYF	TGTGCCACCAGCAGAGGCGGGAGGGCCGTGGAGACCCAGTACTTC
TRBV30	.	.	TRBJ2-7	CAWSDPSSEQYF	TGTGCCTGGAGTGACCCAAGTAGCGAGCAGTACTTC
TRBV6-6	.	TRBD1	TRBJ2-7	CASSSLGQGASYEQYF	TGTGCCAGCAGTTCCTTAGGACAGGGGGCATCCTACGAGCAGTACTTC
TRBV6-4	.	TRBD1	TRBJ2-1	CASSDSAGGNNEQFF	TGTGCCAGCAGTGACTCGGCAGGGGGTAACAATGAGCAGTTCTTC
TRBV18	.	.	TRBJ1-5	CASSPPGGSHSNQPQHF	TGTGCCAGCTCACCACCGGGTGGGAGCCATAGCAATCAGCCCCAGCATTTT
TRBV25-1	.	.	TRBJ1-2	CASSAGGYTF	TGTGCCAGCAGTGCCGGTGGCTACACCTTC
TRBV6-4	few	.	TRBJ1-5	CASSSYHLCPEEPQHF	TGTGCCAGCAGTTCATACCATCTCTGCCCGGAGGAGCCCCAGCATTTT